Sequencing of this T cell receptor (beta chain) was carried out in a study of T cell responses to AZD1222 COVID-19 vaccine. This table comes from immunoSEQ multiplex PCR, and its TCRdb copy is limited to in-frame clones, with some not included. Of 200,000 to 250,000 clones in the sample, roughly 94% were seen once. General study points: At baseline, seropositivity was found in only a handful of AZD1222 recipients. Spike-specific TCR depth and breadth grew after two AZD1222 doses.

A note on this clone: The antigen is unknown.

Germline CDR1 is SGHRS and CDR2 is YFSETQ. The CDR3 runs to 16 residues. V lost 0 bases to trimming and J lost 7 bases; unmatched junction nucleotides: 6. The TCR comes from an adult who received the MenACWY meningococcal vaccine as a control. This rearrangement joins TRBV5-1 to TRBJ2-1, with TRBD2 matching over 11 bases. The sample consisted of peripheral blood, taken 28 days after the second dose of the MenACWY control vaccine. The CDR3 spells CASSLGGTSGGNEQFF. CDR3 DNA: TGCGCCAGCAGCTTGGGCGGGACTAGCGGCGGTAATGAGCAGTTCTTC.